This T cell receptor (beta chain) originates from a study of regulatory T cells in long-lasting Graves disease. V was shortened by 5 bases and J by 0 bases, with 7 bases between the two germline ends. The CDR3 has 14 residues. Germline CDR1 MDHEN, CDR2 SYDVKM. With iRepertoire HTBI primers and Arm-PCR of CDR3 regions, TCR beta libraries were built. TCRdb analysed the multiplex PCR reads with MiXCR anew, one entry per CDR3 protein. The repertoire holds approximately 490,000 distinct CDR3 sequences, with roughly 15% as singletons. The time point here: newly diagnosed GD, antithyroid drugs for less than 3 months. TCR sequences were obtained from RNA taken from PBMCs. This clonotype has just a few counts. These sequences were also reported in another study, on T cells in Graves' hyperthyroidism and ophthalmopathy.

This TCR came from a man between 35 and 55 years old with Graves disease. The chain is built from TRBV28 and TRBJ1-4; D gene unclear. The sample was peripheral blood mononuclear cells (PBMCs), taken at new diagnosis, from a patient treated with antithyroid drugs. CDR3 sequence (DNA): TGTGCCAGCAGTCCAGCTGCAACTAATGAAAAACTGTTTTTT. Translated, it gives CASSPAATNEKLFF.